This T cell receptor beta chain stems from a study of blood T cell repertoires in COVID-19. The table lists this clone with many counts. TCRdb keeps only in-frame clones here, not all; method: immunoSEQ multiplex PCR. The sample yields roughly 290,000 clones, around 88% seen once. The germline V gene has CDR1 MGHRA and CDR2 YSYEKL. Trimming took 10 bases from V and 10 from J, leaving 20 bases between them. The CDR3 length is 14 residues. Sequencing was performed on peripheral blood. The sequence was collected from a man aged 25-45 years with acute or convalescent COVID-19. The genes are TRBV4-1 and TRBJ1-6, with a weak D call TRBD1 (6 bases). In nucleotides, the CDR3 is TGCGCCACCTGGGAGGGGGAGCTGGTATCACCCCTCCACTTT. Translating gives CATWEGELVSPLHF.